The clone carrying this T cell receptor beta chain has ten or more counts. Antigen unknown. The data were obtained in a study of regulatory T cells in long-lasting Graves disease. Sequencing libraries for TCR beta were prepared with iRepertoire HTBI primers and Arm-PCR of CDR3 regions. TCRdb re-derived calls from the multiplex PCR reads in MiXCR, one entry per CDR3 protein. The sample yields about 470,000 distinct CDR3 sequences, about 15% seen once. In germline, CDR1 is DFQATT, CDR2 SNEGSKA (reference sequence). V lost 6 bases and J lost 4; bases outside the gene matches: 8. This CDR3 region has 14 residues. General study findings and limits: TRBV28, TRBJ1-2 and TRBJ2-5 emerged as the favored segments in persistent disease.

The time point here: newly diagnosed GD, antithyroid drugs for less than 3 months. RNA extracted from PBMCs served as the sequencing template. This same sample was also taken into another study, of T cells in Graves' hyperthyroidism and ophthalmopathy. That paper notes: Recently diagnosed hyperthyroidism of less than 2 months' duration affected patients aged 18 to 65. With the HTBI primer set, the TCR CDR3 went through a first round of RT-PCR.

This TCR was recovered from a woman aged 25-40 years with Graves disease. The input for sequencing was peripheral blood mononuclear cells (PBMCs), taken at new diagnosis, from a patient treated with antithyroid drugs. This chain uses TRBV20-1 with TRBJ2-1, with 8 bases identical to TRBD1. CDR3 sequence reads: CSATNRGDYNEQFF. Here the CDR3 DNA reads TGCAGTGCAACGAACAGGGGGGATTACAATGAGCAGTTCTTC.